This T cell receptor beta chain was sequenced during a study of blood T cells in healthy people across ages. Whole-study results and caveats: Age advanced and TCR beta diversity per million T cells fell, roughly linearly. Long-lived donors had more naive CD4+ cells and higher diversity than aged donors.

CDR1 is MNHEY, CDR2 SMNVEV, per germline (reference sequence). Trimming removed 10 bases at V and 5 bases at J, with 14 bases between. This CDR3 contains 12 residues. Alongside a J-beta primer mix, a sample-barcoded 5' primer served in a second PCR lasting about 7 to 12 cycles. TCRdb recomputed calls from the 5' RACE reads with MiXCR, one row per CDR3 protein. The sample carries about 670,000 distinct CDR3 sequences, approximately 52% recorded once. This clonotype has only a few counts. Its antigen remains unknown. The sequence derives from a woman of 80 years or more in good health. The chain uses TRBV27 and TRBJ1-2; no clear D. Source material: blood. DNA for the CDR3: TGTGCCATCTACGACCTTCAGTATGGCTACACCTTC. It translates to CAIYDLQYGYTF.